Below, one T cell receptor (beta chain) is given with its context. Clones were sequenced by immunoSEQ multiplex PCR, and TCRdb holds only the in-frame ones, with some missing. The sample consists of 55,000 to 75,000 clones, around 81% of them appearing once. The sample is drawn from a study of OX40 agonist ivuxolimab in advanced cancers. V lost 4 bases, J lost 1 base, and 8 bases lay in between. Germline V gene lookup returns CDR1 SGHTA and CDR2 FQGNSA. The CDR3 totals 13 residues. This specimen was CD4+ or CD8+ T cells sorted from blood, taken in a trial of the OX40 agonist ivuxolimab. The J gene is TRBJ2-7, the V gene TRBV7-2; D gene uncertain. This clonotype was obtained from an adult with an advanced solid tumor such as melanoma, head and neck, liver or kidney cancer. The chain's CDR3 is CASSSGPSYEQYF. In nucleotides, the CDR3 is TGTGCCAGCAGCTCCGGGCCTTCCTACGAGCAGTACTTC.